This is a list of T cell receptor beta chains from one sample in a study of shared clonotypes between healthy human individuals. The data were produced by immunoSEQ multiplex PCR, yet TCRdb's version contains in-frame clones alone and is incomplete. The sample shows more than 2,000,000 clones, around nine tenths of them seen only once. The sequenced sample consisted of naive CD4+ T cells sorted from blood. The receptor set was obtained from a man younger than 30 in good health. The CDR3 runs from the conserved cysteine through the conserved F or W. The D gene is left open where the match is weak. Rows may omit the clone size; those that give it use once, few, many or a size class.

d_call	clone_size	v_call	j_call	cdr3_aa	cdr3_nt
TRBD2	-	TRBV9	TRBJ2-2	CASSLNPPGGNTGELFF	TGTGCCAGCAGCTTGAATCCCCCGGGGGGGAACACCGGGGAGCTGTTTTTT
-	-	TRBV28	TRBJ1-1	CASKGTMNTEAFF	TGTGCCAGCAAAGGGACCATGAACACTGAAGCTTTCTTT
-	-	TRBV10-3	TRBJ2-3	CAINSGPGADTQYF	TGTGCCATCAATAGCGGCCCGGGGGCAGATACGCAGTATTTT
-	few	TRBV5-4	TRBJ1-5	CASSRGGNQPQHF	TGTGCCAGCAGCAGGGGAGGCAATCAGCCCCAGCATTTT
-	-	TRBV10-2	TRBJ1-2	CATGRPDGYTF	TGCGCCACCGGCCGCCCGGATGGCTACACCTTC
TRBD2	-	TRBV7-8	TRBJ2-1	CASSLGPAGVLNEQFF	TGTGCCAGCAGCTTAGGTCCAGCGGGGGTTCTCAATGAGCAGTTCTTC
-	-	TRBV5-6	TRBJ1-2	CASSLDRAYGYTF	TGTGCCAGCAGCTTGGACAGGGCCTATGGCTACACCTTC
-	-	TRBV5-1	TRBJ1-6	CASSLGGYGSPLHF	TGCGCCAGCAGCTTGGGAGGTTATGGTTCACCCCTCCACTTT
-	-	TRBV29-1	TRBJ2-5	CSVVRGGSETQYF	TGCAGCGTTGTGAGGGGTGGCTCAGAGACCCAGTACTTC
-	-	TRBV19	TRBJ1-1	CASSISDLTNTEAFF	TGTGCCAGTAGTATCTCAGACCTCACGAACACTGAAGCTTTCTTT
-	-	TRBV10-1	TRBJ1-1	CASSETQGKTEAFF	TGCGCCAGCAGCGAGACTCAGGGGAAGACTGAAGCTTTCTTT
-	-	TRBV27	TRBJ2-2	CASSLLGGLTGELFF	TGTGCCAGCAGTTTACTGGGGGGACTCACCGGGGAGCTGTTTTTT
-	once	TRBV5-1	TRBJ1-6	CASSLDTGGGSPLHF	TGCGCCAGCAGCTTAGACACGGGGGGCGGATCACCCCTCCACTTT
TRBD1	-	TRBV7-2	TRBJ1-2	CASSQSGDRAHYGYTF	TGTGCCAGCAGTCAGAGCGGGGACAGGGCTCACTATGGCTACACCTTC
TRBD1	-	TRBV18	TRBJ2-1	CASSPAGTGGSDEQFF	TGTGCCAGCTCACCAGCCGGGACAGGGGGCTCCGATGAGCAGTTCTTC
-	once	TRBV5-6	TRBJ2-3	CASTRGQNTDTQYF	TGTGCCAGCACACGGGGACAAAACACAGATACGCAGTATTTT
TRBD2	few	TRBV7-6	TRBJ2-3	CASSLARSLAVDTQYF	TGTGCCAGCAGCTTAGCGAGATCCCTAGCGGTTGATACGCAGTATTTT